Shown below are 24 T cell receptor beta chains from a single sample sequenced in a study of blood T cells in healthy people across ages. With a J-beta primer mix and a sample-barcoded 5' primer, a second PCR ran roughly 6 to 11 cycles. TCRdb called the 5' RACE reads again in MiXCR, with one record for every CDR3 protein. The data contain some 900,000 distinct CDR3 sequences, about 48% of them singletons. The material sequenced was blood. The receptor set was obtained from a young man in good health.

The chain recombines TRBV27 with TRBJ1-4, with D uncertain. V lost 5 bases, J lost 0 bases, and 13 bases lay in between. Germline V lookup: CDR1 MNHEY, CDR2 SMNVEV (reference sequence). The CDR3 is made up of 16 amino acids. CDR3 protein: CASSPDLRATNEKLFF. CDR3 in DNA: TGTGCCAGCAGTCCCGACCTGAGAGCAACTAATGAAAAACTGTTTTTT.

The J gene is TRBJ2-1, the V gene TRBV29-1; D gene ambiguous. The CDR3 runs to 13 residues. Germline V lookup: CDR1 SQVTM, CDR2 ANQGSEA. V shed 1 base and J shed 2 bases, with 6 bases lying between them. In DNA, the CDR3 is TGCAGCGTTGAAGTCAGCCCCTACAATGAGCAGTTCTTC. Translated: CSVEVSPYNEQFF.

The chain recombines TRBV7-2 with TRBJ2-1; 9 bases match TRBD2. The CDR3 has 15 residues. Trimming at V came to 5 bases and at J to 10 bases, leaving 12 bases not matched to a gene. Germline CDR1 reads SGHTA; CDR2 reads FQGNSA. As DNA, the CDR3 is TGTGCCAGCAGCGAGACTAGCGGACTGTACATGGAGCAGTTCTTC. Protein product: CASSETSGLYMEQFF. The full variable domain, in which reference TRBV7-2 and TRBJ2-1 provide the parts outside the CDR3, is GAGVSQSPSNKVTEKGKDVELRCDPISGHTALYWYRQSLGQGLEFLIYFQGNSAPDKSGLPSDRFSAERTGGSVSTLTIQRTQQEDSAVYLCASSETSGLYMEQFFGPGTRLTVL.

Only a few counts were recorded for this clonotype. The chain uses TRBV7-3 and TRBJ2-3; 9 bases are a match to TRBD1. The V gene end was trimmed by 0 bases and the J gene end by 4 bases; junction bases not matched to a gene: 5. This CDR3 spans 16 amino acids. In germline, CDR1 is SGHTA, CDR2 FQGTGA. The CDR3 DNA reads TGTGCCAGCAGCTTAACCGGGACAGGGATTGCAGATACGCAGTATTTT. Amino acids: CASSLTGTGIADTQYF.

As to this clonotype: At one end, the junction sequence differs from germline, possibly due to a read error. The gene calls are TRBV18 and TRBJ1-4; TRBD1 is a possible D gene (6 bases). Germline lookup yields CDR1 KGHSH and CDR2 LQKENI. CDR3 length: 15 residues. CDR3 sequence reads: CAGSEAGRGGEKLFF. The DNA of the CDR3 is TGTGCCGGCTCCGAAGCGGGCAGGGGAGGTGAAAAACTGTTCTTT.

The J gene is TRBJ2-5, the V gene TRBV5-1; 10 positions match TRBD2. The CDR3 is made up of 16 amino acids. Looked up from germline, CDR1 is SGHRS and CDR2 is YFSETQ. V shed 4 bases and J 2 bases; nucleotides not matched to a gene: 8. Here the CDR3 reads CASSSLAGGIQETQYF. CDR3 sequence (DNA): TGCGCCAGCAGCAGCTTAGCGGGGGGTATACAAGAGACCCAGTACTTC.

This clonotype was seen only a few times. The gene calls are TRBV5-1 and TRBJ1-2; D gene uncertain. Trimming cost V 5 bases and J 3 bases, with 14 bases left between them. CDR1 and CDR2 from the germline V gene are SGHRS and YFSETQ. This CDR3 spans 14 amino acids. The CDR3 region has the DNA TGCGCCAGCAGACGGAACCGGTATCACTATGGCTACACCTTC. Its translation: CASRRNRYHYGYTF.

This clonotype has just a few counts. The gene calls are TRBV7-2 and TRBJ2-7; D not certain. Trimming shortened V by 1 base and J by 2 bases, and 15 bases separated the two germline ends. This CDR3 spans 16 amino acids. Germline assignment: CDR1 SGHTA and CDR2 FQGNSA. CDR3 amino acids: CASSLVGLSDTYEQYF. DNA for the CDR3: TGTGCCAGCAGCTTAGTAGGGTTGTCCGATACCTACGAGCAGTACTTC. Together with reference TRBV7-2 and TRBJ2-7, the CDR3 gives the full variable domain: GAGVSQSPSNKVTEKGKDVELRCDPISGHTALYWYRQSLGQGLEFLIYFQGNSAPDKSGLPSDRFSAERTGGSVSTLTIQRTQQEDSAVYLCASSLVGLSDTYEQYFGPGTRLTVT.

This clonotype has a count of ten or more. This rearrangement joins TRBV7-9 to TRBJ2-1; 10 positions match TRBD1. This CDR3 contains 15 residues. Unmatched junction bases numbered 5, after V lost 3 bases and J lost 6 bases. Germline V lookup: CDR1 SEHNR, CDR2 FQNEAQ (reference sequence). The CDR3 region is CASSFWTGGFNEQFF. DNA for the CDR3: TGTGCCAGCAGCTTTTGGACAGGGGGTTTCAATGAGCAGTTCTTC.

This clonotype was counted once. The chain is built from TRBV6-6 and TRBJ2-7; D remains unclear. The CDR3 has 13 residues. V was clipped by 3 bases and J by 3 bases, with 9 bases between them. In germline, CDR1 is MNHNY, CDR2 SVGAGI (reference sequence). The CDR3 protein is CASSYRMDYEQYF. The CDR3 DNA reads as TGTGCCAGCAGTTATAGGATGGACTACGAGCAGTACTTC.

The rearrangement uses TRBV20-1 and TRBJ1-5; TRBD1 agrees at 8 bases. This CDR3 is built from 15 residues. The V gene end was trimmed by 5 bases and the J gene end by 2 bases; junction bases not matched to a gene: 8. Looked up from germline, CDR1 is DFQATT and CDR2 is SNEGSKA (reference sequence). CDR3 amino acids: CSAGPDRGRNQPQHF. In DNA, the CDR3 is TGCAGTGCTGGCCCCGACAGGGGTCGCAATCAGCCCCAGCATTTT.

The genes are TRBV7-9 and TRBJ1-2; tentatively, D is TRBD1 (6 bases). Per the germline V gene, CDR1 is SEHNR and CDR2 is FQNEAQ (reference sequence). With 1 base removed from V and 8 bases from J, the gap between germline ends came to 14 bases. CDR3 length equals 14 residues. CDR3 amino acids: CASSLGQAGYGYTF. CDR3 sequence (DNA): TGTGCCAGCAGCTTAGGACAGGCTGGCTACGGCTACACCTTC. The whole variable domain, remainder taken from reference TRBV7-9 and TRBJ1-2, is DTGVSQNPRHKITKRGQNVTFRCDPISEHNRLYWYRQTLGQGPEFLTYFQNEAQLEKSRLLSDRFSAERPKGSFSTLEIQRTEQGDSAMYLCASSLGQAGYGYTFGSGTRLTVV.

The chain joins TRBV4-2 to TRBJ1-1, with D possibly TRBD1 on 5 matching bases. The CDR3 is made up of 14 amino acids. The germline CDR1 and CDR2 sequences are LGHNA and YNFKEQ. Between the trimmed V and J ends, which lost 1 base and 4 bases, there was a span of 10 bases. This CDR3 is CASSQVTGATEAFF. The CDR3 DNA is TGTGCCAGCAGCCAAGTAACCGGGGCCACTGAAGCTTTCTTT.

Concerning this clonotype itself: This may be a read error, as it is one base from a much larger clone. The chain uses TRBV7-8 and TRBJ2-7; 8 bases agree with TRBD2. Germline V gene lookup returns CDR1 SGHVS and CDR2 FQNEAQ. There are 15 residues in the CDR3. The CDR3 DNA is TGTGCCAGCAGCTCCGTCTCAGCGGGGGCCTACGGGCAGTACTTC. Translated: CASSSVSAGAYGQYF. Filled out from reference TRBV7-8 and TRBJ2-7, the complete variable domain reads GAGVSQSPRYKVAKRGQDVALRCDPISGHVSLFWYQQALGQGPEFLTYFQNEAQLDKSGLPSDRFFAERPEGSVSTLKIQRTQQEDSAVYLCASSSVSAGAYGQYFGPGTRLTVT.

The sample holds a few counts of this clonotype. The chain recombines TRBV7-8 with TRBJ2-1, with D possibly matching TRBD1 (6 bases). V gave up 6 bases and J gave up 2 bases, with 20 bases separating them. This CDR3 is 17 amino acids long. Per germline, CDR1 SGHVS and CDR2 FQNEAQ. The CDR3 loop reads CASSPEFRGFTYNEQFF. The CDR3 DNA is TGTGCCAGCAGTCCAGAGTTCAGGGGTTTTACCTACAATGAGCAGTTCTTC.

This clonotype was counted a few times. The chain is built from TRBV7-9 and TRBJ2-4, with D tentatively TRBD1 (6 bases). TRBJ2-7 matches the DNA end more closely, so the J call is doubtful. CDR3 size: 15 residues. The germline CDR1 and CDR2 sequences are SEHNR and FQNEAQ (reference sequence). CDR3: CASSSTTGAAYEQYF. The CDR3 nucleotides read TGTGCCAGCAGCTCGACGACAGGCGCGGCCTACGAGCAGTACTTC.

In DNA form, the CDR3 reads TGCGCCAGCAGCCTAGCCCCACTCAGGGCCGCTGGGACTGAAGCTTTCTTT. Translating gives CASSLAPLRAAGTEAFF. V and J are TRBV4-1 and TRBJ1-1; D is perhaps TRBD1 (5 bases). Per germline, CDR1 MGHRA and CDR2 YSYEKL. V lost 4 bases and J 5 bases, leaving 23 bases between the germline ends. The CDR3 totals 17 residues.

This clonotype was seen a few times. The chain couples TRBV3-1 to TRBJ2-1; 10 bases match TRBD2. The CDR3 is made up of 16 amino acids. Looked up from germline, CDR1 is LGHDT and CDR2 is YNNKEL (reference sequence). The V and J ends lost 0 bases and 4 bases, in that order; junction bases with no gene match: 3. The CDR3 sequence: CASSQDSAGGYNEQFF. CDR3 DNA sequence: TGTGCCAGCAGCCAAGATTCAGCGGGGGGGTACAATGAGCAGTTCTTC.

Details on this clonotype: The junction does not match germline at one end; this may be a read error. In DNA form, the CDR3 reads TGTGCCAGCAGCGGCGGTGGCTGGTACACAGATACGCGGTATTTT. Its protein product is CASSGGGWYTDTRYF. This rearrangement joins TRBV13 to TRBJ2-3; D gene uncertain. CDR3 size: 15 residues. Germline loops: CDR1 PRHDT, CDR2 FYEKMQ (reference sequence).

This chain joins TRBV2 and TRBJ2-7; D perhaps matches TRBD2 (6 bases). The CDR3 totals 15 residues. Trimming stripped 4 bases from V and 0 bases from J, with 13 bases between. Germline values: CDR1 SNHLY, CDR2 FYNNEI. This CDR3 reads CASSGEDGPSYEQYF. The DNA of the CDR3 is TGTGCCAGCAGTGGGGAGGACGGCCCCTCCTACGAGCAGTACTTC. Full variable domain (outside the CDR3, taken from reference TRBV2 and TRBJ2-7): EPEVTQTPSHQVTQMGQEVILRCVPISNHLYFYWYRQILGQKVEFLVSFYNNEISEKSEIFDDQFSVERPDGSNFTLKIRSTKLEDSAMYFCASSGEDGPSYEQYFGPGTRLTVT.

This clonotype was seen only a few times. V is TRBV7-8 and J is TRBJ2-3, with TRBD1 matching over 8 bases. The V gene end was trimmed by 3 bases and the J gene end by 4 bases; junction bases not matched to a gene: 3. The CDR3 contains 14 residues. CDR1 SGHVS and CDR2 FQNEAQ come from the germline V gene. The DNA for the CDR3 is TGTGCCAGCAGCTTGGGACAGGCCCCAGATACGCAGTATTTT. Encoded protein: CASSLGQAPDTQYF.

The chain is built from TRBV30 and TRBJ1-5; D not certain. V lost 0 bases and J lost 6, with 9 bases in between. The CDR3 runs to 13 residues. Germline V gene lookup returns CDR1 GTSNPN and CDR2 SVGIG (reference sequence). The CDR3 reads CAWSVKGGQPQHF. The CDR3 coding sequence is TGTGCCTGGAGTGTAAAGGGCGGTCAGCCCCAGCATTTT.

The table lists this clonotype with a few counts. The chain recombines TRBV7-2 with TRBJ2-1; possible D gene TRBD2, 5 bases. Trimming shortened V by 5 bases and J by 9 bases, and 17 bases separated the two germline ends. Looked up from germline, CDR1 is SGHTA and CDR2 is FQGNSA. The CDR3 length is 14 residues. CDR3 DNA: TGTGCCAGCAGCGAAAGCACTAGTTTACCTGAGCAGTTCTTC. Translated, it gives CASSESTSLPEQFF.

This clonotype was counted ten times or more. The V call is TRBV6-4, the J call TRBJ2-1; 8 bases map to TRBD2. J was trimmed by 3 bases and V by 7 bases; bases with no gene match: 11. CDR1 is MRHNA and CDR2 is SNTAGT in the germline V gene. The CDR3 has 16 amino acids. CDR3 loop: CASKERVGGGYNEQFF. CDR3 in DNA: TGTGCCAGCAAAGAAAGAGTCGGGGGGGGCTACAATGAGCAGTTCTTC.